These T cell receptor beta chains were read from a single sample in a study of blood T cell repertoires in COVID-19. Here immunoSEQ multiplex PCR was the method, and the copy in TCRdb shows in-frame clones only, minus some. Of about 210,000 clones in the sample, 70% to 90% were seen once. The sample taken for sequencing was PBMCs or T cells enriched from blood (not recorded which). These TCRs come from a man aged 30-40 years with acute COVID-19. CDR3s include the opening cysteine and the closing phenylalanine or tryptophan. A D gene is named only where the DNA matches it firmly. Clone sizes are given selectively: once, few, many, or a class where the clone is expanded.

j_call: TRBJ2-7
d_call: TRBD1
v_call: TRBV6-5
clone_size: few
cdr3_nt: TGTGCCAGTTTCGACAGGGCGGCCTACGAGCAGTACTTC
cdr3_aa: CASFDRAAYEQYF

j_call: TRBJ1-1
d_call: TRBD1
v_call: TRBV15
clone_size: -
cdr3_nt: TGTGCCACCAGCGGCGACAGGGCCGTCTTT
cdr3_aa: CATSGDRAVF

j_call: TRBJ2-7
d_call: TRBD1
v_call: TRBV27
clone_size: -
cdr3_nt: TGTGCCAGCAGTTCGGGACAGGGGGCTTCCTACGAGCAGTACTTC
cdr3_aa: CASSSGQGASYEQYF

j_call: TRBJ1-6
d_call: TRBD1
v_call: TRBV7-2
clone_size: -
cdr3_nt: TGTGCCAGCAGCTCCGGGACAGTGTTCGATTCACCCCTCCACTTT
cdr3_aa: CASSSGTVFDSPLHF

j_call: TRBJ1-2
d_call: TRBD1
v_call: TRBV6-6
clone_size: -
cdr3_nt: TGTGCCAGCGGACAGGCATATGGCTACACCTTC
cdr3_aa: CASGQAYGYTF

j_call: TRBJ1-2
d_call: -
v_call: TRBV6-2/TRBV6-3
clone_size: -
cdr3_nt: TGTGCCAGCAGTTACGTACGGGGGGACTCTTTGGACTATGGCTACACCTTC
cdr3_aa: CASSYVRGDSLDYGYTF

j_call: TRBJ1-5
d_call: -
v_call: TRBV6-1
clone_size: -
cdr3_nt: TGTGCCAGCAGTGACAGGGGCAATCAGCCCCAGCATTTT
cdr3_aa: CASSDRGNQPQHF

j_call: TRBJ1-2
d_call: TRBD1
v_call: TRBV27
clone_size: -
cdr3_nt: TGTGCCAGCAGTCCGGGACAGATCGAGGGCTACACCTTC
cdr3_aa: CASSPGQIEGYTF

j_call: TRBJ2-5
d_call: -
v_call: TRBV9
clone_size: -
cdr3_nt: TGTGCCAGCAGCGTAGAGGGGGGGGCCTGGGAGACCCAGTACTTC
cdr3_aa: CASSVEGGAWETQYF

j_call: TRBJ2-1
d_call: -
v_call: TRBV20-1
clone_size: -
cdr3_nt: TGCAGTGCTGACAAGTACAATGAGCAGTTCTTC
cdr3_aa: CSADKYNEQFF

j_call: TRBJ1-1
d_call: -
v_call: TRBV11-1
clone_size: few
cdr3_nt: TGTGCCAGCAGCCTCAGGGACTACTCTGAAGCTTTCTTT
cdr3_aa: CASSLRDYSEAFF

j_call: TRBJ1-1
d_call: TRBD1
v_call: TRBV5-1
clone_size: -
cdr3_nt: TGCGCCAGCAGCTTGACTGGACAGGGTCGAGGTCCGAACACTGAAGCTTTCTTT
cdr3_aa: CASSLTGQGRGPNTEAFF

j_call: TRBJ2-5
d_call: TRBD1
v_call: TRBV9
clone_size: -
cdr3_nt: TGTGCCAGCAGCACCCGACAGGGGGCGCGGGAGACCCAGTACTTC
cdr3_aa: CASSTRQGARETQYF

j_call: TRBJ2-2
d_call: TRBD1
v_call: TRBV5-1
clone_size: -
cdr3_nt: TGCGCCAGCAGCTCAGGACAGGGGATGAACACCGGGGAGCTGTTTTTT
cdr3_aa: CASSSGQGMNTGELFF

j_call: TRBJ1-5
d_call: -
v_call: TRBV25-1
clone_size: -
cdr3_nt: TGTGCCAGCAGGGGGCTACAGGATCAGCCCCAGCATTTT
cdr3_aa: CASRGLQDQPQHF

j_call: TRBJ2-7
d_call: -
v_call: TRBV18
clone_size: -
cdr3_nt: TGTGCCAGCTCAGAGGGTTTTGGATTCGAGCAGTACTTC
cdr3_aa: CASSEGFGFEQYF

j_call: TRBJ1-2
d_call: -
v_call: TRBV6-1
clone_size: once
cdr3_nt: TGTGCCAGCAGTGAATATCCAGAAACTAACTATGGCTACACCTTC
cdr3_aa: CASSEYPETNYGYTF

j_call: TRBJ2-5
d_call: -
v_call: TRBV3-1/TRBV3-2
clone_size: -
cdr3_nt: TGTGCCAGCAGCCAATTAAGCGGGACCCAGTACTTC
cdr3_aa: CASSQLSGTQYF

j_call: TRBJ1-4
d_call: -
v_call: TRBV7-9
clone_size: -
cdr3_nt: TGTGCCAGCAGCCCTACCGGGGTGGTTAATGAAAAACTGTTTTTT
cdr3_aa: CASSPTGVVNEKLFF

j_call: TRBJ2-5
d_call: TRBD2
v_call: TRBV5-4
clone_size: -
cdr3_nt: TGTGCCGGCGGTTTAGCGGGGGGGCAAGAGACCCAGTACTTC
cdr3_aa: CAGGLAGGQETQYF

j_call: TRBJ1-6
d_call: -
v_call: TRBV6-5
clone_size: -
cdr3_nt: TGTGCCAGCAGACGGGACACCGGGGATTCACCCCTCCACTTT
cdr3_aa: CASRRDTGDSPLHF

j_call: TRBJ2-7
d_call: TRBD2
v_call: TRBV9
clone_size: once
cdr3_nt: TGTGCCAGCAGCGATCCCCTCGGACTAGCGGGGCCCTACGAGCAGTACTTC
cdr3_aa: CASSDPLGLAGPYEQYF

j_call: TRBJ1-2
d_call: TRBD1
v_call: TRBV3-1/TRBV3-2
clone_size: few
cdr3_nt: TGTGCCAGCAGCCAAGCGGGACAGGGGCTTGGCTACACCTTC
cdr3_aa: CASSQAGQGLGYTF

j_call: TRBJ2-7
d_call: TRBD1
v_call: TRBV29-1
clone_size: -
cdr3_nt: TGCAGCGTTGAGTCAGCAGGGGGTTCCTACGAGCAGTACTTC
cdr3_aa: CSVESAGGSYEQYF

j_call: TRBJ2-7
d_call: TRBD2
v_call: TRBV2
clone_size: once
cdr3_nt: TGTGCCAGCAGTGCACCGGGACTAGCGGGGGGGCCCCACGAGCAGTACTTC
cdr3_aa: CASSAPGLAGGPHEQYF

j_call: TRBJ2-5
d_call: -
v_call: TRBV9
clone_size: -
cdr3_nt: TGTGCCAGCAGCGCCGGTGCGGAGACCCAGTACTTC
cdr3_aa: CASSAGAETQYF

j_call: TRBJ1-2
d_call: -
v_call: TRBV5-6
clone_size: -
cdr3_nt: TGTGCCAGCAGCTTGGCCAGGGGAACGGGTGGCTACACCTTC
cdr3_aa: CASSLARGTGGYTF

j_call: TRBJ1-6
d_call: -
v_call: TRBV27
clone_size: -
cdr3_nt: TGTGCCAGCAGTTTTAACTCCTATAATTCACCCCTCCACTTT
cdr3_aa: CASSFNSYNSPLHF

j_call: TRBJ1-1
d_call: TRBD1
v_call: TRBV9
clone_size: -
cdr3_nt: TGTGCCAGCAGCGTAGAAGGGGCACAGGGGAATACTGAAGCTTTCTTT
cdr3_aa: CASSVEGAQGNTEAFF

j_call: TRBJ2-2
d_call: -
v_call: TRBV9
clone_size: -
cdr3_nt: TGTGCCAGCAGCGTAGGAGGTGGAAACACCGGGGAGCTGTTTTTT
cdr3_aa: CASSVGGGNTGELFF

j_call: TRBJ1-6
d_call: -
v_call: TRBV7-9
clone_size: -
cdr3_nt: TGTGCCAGCAGCCTGACAGGAGCCCTATATAATTCACCCCTCCACTTT
cdr3_aa: CASSLTGALYNSPLHF

j_call: TRBJ1-1
d_call: -
v_call: TRBV30
clone_size: -
cdr3_nt: TGTGCCTGGGGGAGAGCGGGACGAGCTTTCTTT
cdr3_aa: CAWGRAGRAFF

j_call: TRBJ1-3
d_call: -
v_call: TRBV3-1/TRBV3-2
clone_size: -
cdr3_nt: TGTGCCAGCAGCCAACCAAAGGGGTGGGGAAACACCATATATTTT
cdr3_aa: CASSQPKGWGNTIYF

j_call: TRBJ2-7
d_call: -
v_call: TRBV3-1/TRBV3-2
clone_size: once
cdr3_nt: TGTGCCAGCAGCCAGTATGGAGGGTACTCCTACGAGCAGTACTTC
cdr3_aa: CASSQYGGYSYEQYF

j_call: TRBJ1-2
d_call: -
v_call: TRBV29-1
clone_size: -
cdr3_nt: TGCAGCGTTGGGGAACGAGTCAGGCGACTAACAAACTATGGCTACACCTTC
cdr3_aa: CSVGERVRRLTNYGYTF

j_call: TRBJ1-1
d_call: TRBD1
v_call: TRBV25-1
clone_size: -
cdr3_nt: TGTGCCAGCAGTGGGGGACAGGCCTATTTT
cdr3_aa: CASSGGQAYF

j_call: TRBJ2-2
d_call: TRBD1
v_call: TRBV19
clone_size: few
cdr3_nt: TGTGCCAGTAGTTTCGCAGGGGGCGTAGCCGGGGAGCTGTTTTTT
cdr3_aa: CASSFAGGVAGELFF

j_call: TRBJ1-5
d_call: TRBD1
v_call: TRBV7-9
clone_size: -
cdr3_nt: TGTGCCAGCAGCCAAACAGGGGGTGTTCAGCCCCAGCATTTT
cdr3_aa: CASSQTGGVQPQHF

j_call: TRBJ1-1
d_call: -
v_call: TRBV6-1
clone_size: many
cdr3_nt: TGTGCCAGCAGTGGAACGGCAGGGGTGGAGAACACTGAAGCTTTCTTT
cdr3_aa: CASSGTAGVENTEAFF

j_call: TRBJ2-3
d_call: TRBD1
v_call: TRBV25-1
clone_size: -
cdr3_nt: TGTGCCAGCAGTAAGAGACAGGGCGCCACAGATACGCAGTATTTT
cdr3_aa: CASSKRQGATDTQYF

j_call: TRBJ2-3
d_call: -
v_call: TRBV7-9
clone_size: -
cdr3_nt: TGTGCCAGCAGCTTAGAGGCAGGTACGCAGTATTTT
cdr3_aa: CASSLEAGTQYF